These 23 T cell receptor beta chains originate from one sample sequenced in a study of identical twins. A single record per CDR3 protein comes from TCRdb applying MiXCR to the 5' RACE reads. The data hold hundreds of thousands of distinct CDR3 sequences, with approximately 13% observed a single time. These data were also filed under a second study, of yellow fever vaccine responses in identical twins.

Sequencing used PBMCs. Receptor source: a woman in her late teens or twenties in good health.

This clonotype was seen many times. This sequence joins TRBV5-1 and TRBJ2-1; D uncertain. V was clipped by 0 bases and J by 8 bases, with 9 bases between them. Germline lookup yields CDR1 SGHRS and CDR2 YFSETQ. The CDR3 extends over 13 amino acids. Here the CDR3 reads CASSLAQSYEQFF. CDR3 nucleotide sequence: TGCGCCAGCAGCTTGGCACAGTCGTATGAGCAGTTCTTC.

V gene TRBV20-1 combines with J gene TRBJ2-5, with a tentative D call TRBD1 (6 bases). The germline V and J ends were trimmed by 3 bases and 5 bases, with 13 bases remaining between them. The length of the CDR3 is 13 residues. From germline, CDR1 is DFQATT and CDR2 SNEGSKA (reference sequence). The CDR3 bases are TGCAGTGCTAGCCGCCAGGGGACGGAGACCCAGTACTTC. Protein: CSASRQGTETQYF.

CDR3 in DNA: TGTGCCAGCAGCGAGGGACTAGCGATCACCGGGGAGCTGTTTTTT. Protein product: CASSEGLAITGELFF. The V and J genes are TRBV9 and TRBJ2-2, with 10 nucleotides matching TRBD2. Germline lookup yields CDR1 SGDLS and CDR2 YYNGEE. This CDR3 is 15 amino acids long. J lost 4 bases, V lost 3 bases, and 3 bases had no gene match.

This clonotype was seen a few times. The chain joins TRBV27 to TRBJ2-5; 8 bases are shared with TRBD2. The CDR3 totals 13 residues. V lost 6 bases, J lost 6 bases, and 6 bases stayed unmatched. CDR1 MNHEY and CDR2 SMNVEV come from the germline V gene (reference sequence). CDR3 in DNA: TGTGCCAGCAGCCCCGGACTAGCCCAGACCCAGTACTTC. It translates to CASSPGLAQTQYF.

V is TRBV6-6 and J is TRBJ2-1; 10 nucleotides line up with TRBD2. The germline V gene has CDR1 MNHNY and CDR2 SVGAGI (reference sequence). The CDR3 has 13 residues. V was clipped by 6 bases and J by 9 bases; unmatched bases: 5. The CDR3 bases are TGTGCCAGCAGAAATCTAGCGGGGGTTGAGCAGTTCTTC. This sequence encodes CASRNLAGVEQFF.

The gene calls are TRBV20-1 and TRBJ2-2, with 8 bases matching TRBD2. Germline CDR1 DFQATT, CDR2 SNEGSKA (reference sequence). CDR3 size: 14 residues. Trimming cost V 6 bases and J 2 bases; bases outside gene matches: 5. The DNA for the CDR3 is TGCAGTGCCCCGGGAGGGGACAACACCGGGGAGCTGTTTTTT. Translated, it gives CSAPGGDNTGELFF.

This clonotype came up many times. The J gene is TRBJ1-1, the V gene TRBV7-9; D ambiguous. CDR3 length: 16 residues. Trimming shortened V by 2 bases and J by 4 bases, and 17 bases separated the two germline ends. CDR1 and CDR2 from the germline V gene are SEHNR and FQNEAQ (reference sequence). The CDR3, as DNA: TGTGCCAGCAGCTTAACGGCGGGGAAGTCGGGCACTGAAGCTTTCTTT. Protein sequence: CASSLTAGKSGTEAFF.

The chain is built from TRBV29-1 and TRBJ2-1; the D is unclear. CDR3 size: 16 residues. Germline V gene lookup returns CDR1 SQVTM and CDR2 ANQGSEA. V lost 1 base and J 0 bases, leaving 13 bases between the germline ends. The CDR3 nucleotides are TGCAGCGTTGAAGGTCGGGCACTCAGCTCCTACAATGAGCAGTTCTTC. Protein: CSVEGRALSSYNEQFF.

This chain links TRBV6-2 or TRBV6-3 with TRBJ1-6; D gene unclear. Germline CDR1 and CDR2: MNHEY and SVGEGT. This CDR3 has 16 residues. Trimming removed 4 bases from V and 0 bases from J, with 10 bases in between. The CDR3 sequence is CASSFDGSSYNSPLHF. The CDR3 DNA sequence: TGTGCCAGCAGTTTCGACGGGAGCTCCTATAATTCACCCCTCCACTTT.

This clonotype was recorded a few times. V and J are TRBV11-2 and TRBJ1-6; D is possibly TRBD1 (5 bases). The CDR3 sequence is 14 residues long. The V end was cut by 1 base, the J end by 9 bases, with 10 bases between. Germline V gene data show CDR1 as SGHAT and CDR2 as FQNNGV. CDR3 nucleotide sequence: TGTGCCAGCAGCTTAGTTTGGGGGGTTTCACCCCTCCACTTT. Protein product: CASSLVWGVSPLHF.

This clonotype came up a few times. This sequence joins TRBV7-2 and TRBJ2-1; 8 bases are a match to TRBD2. With 5 bases clipped from V and 7 bases from J, the junction kept 16 bases outside the gene matches. The CDR3 contains 17 residues. Germline V gene lookup returns CDR1 SGHTA and CDR2 FQGNSA. The CDR3 region is CASSGRVSWREENEQFF. In DNA form, the CDR3 reads TGTGCCAGCAGCGGAAGAGTTAGCTGGCGGGAGGAGAATGAGCAGTTCTTC.

This rearrangement joins TRBV4-1 to TRBJ2-4, with TRBD2 matching 8 bases. The length of the CDR3 is 16 residues. The V segment lost 1 base and the J segment 1 base; nucleotides outside the gene matches: 3. The germline V gene has CDR1 MGHRA and CDR2 YSYEKL. CDR3 amino acids: CASSQAAGGAKNIQYF. The CDR3 DNA is TGCGCCAGCAGCCAAGCGGCGGGAGGCGCCAAAAACATTCAGTACTTC.

There are many counts of this clonotype. The chain carries TRBV7-2 and TRBJ1-5; 7 bases map to TRBD1. J gave up 1 base and V 5 bases, and 2 bases lay outside the gene matches. The V gene's germline CDR1 is SGHTA and CDR2 FQGNSA. The CDR3 is made up of 14 amino acids. Here the CDR3 DNA reads TGTGCCAGCAGCGGGGGACAGAGCAATCAGCCCCAGCATTTT. Its translation: CASSGGQSNQPQHF. Full variable domain (outside the CDR3, taken from reference TRBV7-2 and TRBJ1-5): GAGVSQSPSNKVTEKGKDVELRCDPISGHTALYWYRQSLGQGLEFLIYFQGNSAPDKSGLPSDRFSAERTGGSVSTLTIQRTQQEDSAVYLCASSGGQSNQPQHFGDGTRLSIL.

There are a few counts of this clonotype. This chain connects TRBV6-1 to TRBJ1-2; D is possibly TRBD1 (6 bases). The CDR3 contains 16 residues. CDR1 and CDR2 from the germline V gene are MNHNS and SASEGT. With 5 bases removed from V and 1 base from J, the gap between germline ends came to 17 bases. The CDR3 DNA sequence: TGTGCCAGCAGTACCAACAGGGACCTTATTAACTATGGCTACACCTTC. Its translation is CASSTNRDLINYGYTF.

This clonotype came up a few times. The rearrangement links TRBV20-1 to TRBJ2-1; possible D gene TRBD1, 5 bases. V lost 2 bases to trimming and J lost 7 bases, with 12 bases between them. The CDR3 is made up of 13 amino acids. Germline CDR1 reads DFQATT; CDR2 reads SNEGSKA (reference sequence). The DNA for the CDR3 is TGCAGTGCTAGAACCCTCGCAGGGAATGAGCAGTTCTTC. Amino acid sequence: CSARTLAGNEQFF.

Only a few counts were recorded for this clonotype. The CDR3 DNA sequence: TGTGCCAGCAGCGTGGGGGAGAATCAGCCCCAGCATTTT. Encoded protein: CASSVGENQPQHF. This rearrangement joins TRBV7-9 to TRBJ1-5; the D gene is possibly TRBD1 (5 bases). Between the trimmed V and J ends, which lost 5 bases and 4 bases, there was a span of 9 bases. The germline V gene has CDR1 SEHNR and CDR2 FQNEAQ (reference sequence). The CDR3 consists of 13 residues.

The chain recombines TRBV29-1 with TRBJ2-5, with no clear D. The CDR3 totals 12 residues. In germline, CDR1 is SQVTM, CDR2 ANQGSEA. V was clipped by 2 bases and J by 5 bases, with 9 bases between them. The CDR3 loop reads CSVEHSSETQYF. The DNA for the CDR3 is TGCAGCGTTGAACACTCCTCGGAGACCCAGTACTTC.

The chain carries TRBV12-3 or TRBV12-4 and TRBJ2-2; D uncertain. This CDR3 region has 13 residues. V was clipped by 6 bases and J by 6 bases, with 11 bases between them. The CDR3 DNA sequence: TGTGCCAGCAGCCCCACGGCGTCCGGGGAGCTGTTTTTT. Residues: CASSPTASGELFF.

There are a few counts of this clonotype. The chain uses TRBV12-3 or TRBV12-4 and TRBJ2-1, with TRBD2 identical over 13 bases. The V gene end was trimmed by 11 bases and the J gene end by 10 bases; junction bases not matched to a gene: 11. The length of the CDR3 is 14 residues. The CDR3 coding sequence is TGTGCCCTTAGGACTAGCGGGAGCCGTCGGGAGCAGTTCTTC. The encoded protein is CALRTSGSRREQFF.

This clonotype came up a few times. V and J are TRBV12-3 or TRBV12-4 and TRBJ1-6, with TRBD1 as a possible D gene (5 bases). The CDR3 length is 13 residues. With 1 base removed from V and 14 bases from J, the gap between germline ends came to 12 bases. The CDR3 is CASSLGGTGSLHF. The DNA for the CDR3 is TGTGCCAGCAGTTTAGGGGGGACCGGGTCCCTCCACTTT.

The sample holds a few counts of this clonotype. The chain couples TRBV20-1 to TRBJ2-7; D remains unclear. V was pared by 5 bases and J by 3 bases, with 17 bases between. This CDR3 region has 14 residues. Germline CDR1 DFQATT, CDR2 SNEGSKA (reference sequence). The CDR3 reads CSALGPTRGYEQYF. The CDR3 DNA follows: TGCAGTGCTTTGGGCCCTACGAGAGGCTACGAGCAGTACTTC.

The chain joins TRBV20-1 to TRBJ2-2; no clear D. Germline lookup yields CDR1 DFQATT and CDR2 SNEGSKA (reference sequence). The CDR3 covers 12 residues. V lost 4 bases and J 13 bases, leaving 16 bases between the germline ends. The CDR3 DNA sequence: TGCAGTGCTATTGTTGCGAATGGCGGGCTGTTTTTT. Translating gives CSAIVANGGLFF.

The CDR3 bases are TGTGCCAGCAGCCGATTAACCGGTGGCGAGCAGTACTTC. Its translation: CASSRLTGGEQYF. The rearrangement links TRBV3-1 to TRBJ2-7, with no clear D. The germline CDR1 and CDR2 sequences are LGHDT and YNNKEL (reference sequence). V dropped 4 bases and J dropped 6 bases, with 13 bases sitting between them. The CDR3 covers 13 residues.